A single sample gave rise to the 11 T cell receptor beta chains below, sequenced in a study of blood T cell repertoires in COVID-19. Clones were read by immunoSEQ multiplex PCR, and TCRdb kept only the in-frame ones, dropping some. The table lists about 130,000 clones, about 89% of them singletons. Material: peripheral blood. All receptors derive from a woman aged 55 to 70 with acute or convalescent COVID-19.

This chain connects TRBV5-4 to TRBJ1-1; perhaps TRBD1 as D (5 bases). The CDR3 runs 16 residues. Between the trimmed V and J ends, which lost 4 bases and 7 bases, there was a span of 23 bases. Germline V gene sequence: CDR1 SGHNT, CDR2 YYREEE (reference sequence). This chain's CDR3 is CASSPHGGLQGGEAFF. DNA of the CDR3: TGTGCCAGCAGCCCCCACGGGGGGTTACAAGGAGGTGAAGCTTTCTTT.

This clone turned up a few times. This rearrangement joins TRBV24-1 to TRBJ2-1; the D gene is possibly TRBD2 (5 bases). The CDR3 is 11 amino acids. Germline CDR1 and CDR2: KGHDR and SFDVKD. With 5 bases removed from V and 7 bases from J, the gap between germline ends came to 5 bases. CDR3 in DNA: TGTGCCACCAGTGGGAGGAATGAGCAGTTCTTC. Its protein product is CATSGRNEQFF.

The V call is TRBV5-6, the J call TRBJ1-2, with 10 bases matching TRBD1. The CDR3 has 14 residues. V was clipped by 4 bases and J by 8 bases; unmatched bases: 8. Germline CDR1 SGHDT, CDR2 YYEEEE. The CDR3 DNA reads TGTGCCAGCAGCAGGGGTGGACAGGGGGGAGGCTACACCTTC. Its protein product is CASSRGGQGGGYTF.

The chain joins TRBV5-1 to TRBJ2-2; 7 bases match TRBD2. CDR1 is SGHRS and CDR2 is YFSETQ in the germline V gene. J was trimmed by 5 bases and V by 0 bases; bases with no gene match: 13. The CDR3 runs 18 residues. The chain's CDR3 is CASSLAISGPHGTGELFF. For the CDR3, the DNA is TGCGCCAGCAGCTTGGCCATTAGCGGGCCTCATGGGACCGGGGAGCTGTTTTTT.

The V gene is TRBV10-2, the J gene TRBJ1-5; unclear D gene. This CDR3 is built from 14 residues. From germline, CDR1 is WSHSY and CDR2 SAAADI. Trimming removed 0 bases at V and 5 bases at J, with 8 bases between. CDR3: CASSESGLDQPQHF. The CDR3 region has the DNA TGCGCCAGCAGTGAGTCGGGCCTCGATCAGCCCCAGCATTTT.

V gene TRBV12-3 or TRBV12-4 combines with J gene TRBJ2-1, with D perhaps matching TRBD1 (6 bases). This CDR3 contains 12 residues. The V end was cut by 2 bases, the J end by 9 bases, with 8 bases between. The CDR3 coding sequence is TGTGCCAGCAGTTTACTAGGGGGTGAGCAGTTCTTC. Its translation is CASSLLGGEQFF.

The chain has TRBV10-1 and TRBJ2-2; 7 positions match TRBD1. With V trimmed by 2 bases and J by 6 bases, 9 bases remained unmatched. Germline V CDR1 and CDR2: WNHNN, SYGVQD (reference sequence). This CDR3 has 16 residues. CDR3 DNA sequence: TGCGCCAGCAGTGAGAGTTCGGGTCAGGGGGCCGGGGAGCTGTTTTTT. It translates to CASSESSGQGAGELFF.

This chain joins TRBV19 and TRBJ2-2; D is perhaps TRBD2 (5 bases). From germline, CDR1 is LNHDA and CDR2 SQIVND (reference sequence). Between the trimmed V and J ends, which lost 2 bases and 8 bases, there was a span of 12 bases. The CDR3 is made up of 14 amino acids. The CDR3 here is CASSILGGGGELFF. The CDR3 DNA is TGTGCCAGTAGTATACTAGGTGGAGGAGGGGAGCTGTTTTTT.

The chain joins TRBV20-1 to TRBJ1-1; D is uncertain. V lost 7 bases, J lost 3 bases, and 9 bases lay in between. The CDR3 runs 11 residues. Germline CDR1 reads DFQATT; CDR2 reads SNEGSKA (reference sequence). The CDR3 is CSVPTDTEAFF. CDR3 DNA sequence: TGCAGTGTTCCAACGGACACTGAAGCTTTCTTT.

This chain uses TRBV10-1 with TRBJ2-3; tentatively, D is TRBD2 (6 bases). This CDR3 is 14 amino acids long. V was clipped by 4 bases and J by 3 bases, with 11 bases between them. Germline V lookup: CDR1 WNHNN, CDR2 SYGVQD (reference sequence). In DNA, the CDR3 is TGCGCCAGCAGTGCCGCGGGAAGGACAGATACGCAGTATTTT. Encoded protein: CASSAAGRTDTQYF.

The chain recombines TRBV19 with TRBJ1-5; 7 nucleotides align to TRBD1. V shed 5 bases, J shed 0 bases, and the junction held 19 bases outside the gene matches. The CDR3 loop spans 20 amino acids. Germline V CDR1 and CDR2: LNHDA, SQIVND (reference sequence). The CDR3, as DNA: TGTGCCAGTAGTTTAGCGATAGGGCCGGGACAGAGACCTAGCAATCAGCCCCAGCATTTT. This codes for CASSLAIGPGQRPSNQPQHF.